This passage covers 17 T cell receptor beta chains from one sample sequenced in a study of shared clonotypes between healthy human individuals (dated by TCRdb to 2019 to 2021). The library was generated by the immunoSEQ multiplex PCR assay. As stored in TCRdb, this immuneACCESS dataset retains in-frame rearrangements with V and J assigned. A fraction of the clones does not appear; measured against another copy, unresolved V genes explain less than half of the discrepancy, and the remainder lacks a known reason. For this sample the table gives hundreds of thousands of clones, of which about two thirds were detected only once. Roughly 1.8% of the sample goes to the ten largest clones. The sample was memory CD4+ T cells sorted from blood. This sample's cell subset or site label indicates: CD45RA-negative fraction. The source of these receptors is a woman between 25 and 40 years old in good health.

V usage is TRBV28 and J usage is TRBJ2-1; 8 positions match TRBD2. CDR1 and CDR2 (germline): MDHEN, SYDVKM. The CDR3 sequence is 14 residues long. V trimming: 11 bases; J trimming: 5 bases; junction bases outside the gene matches: 11. The CDR3 sequence: CAVRGLVLHNEQFF. The CDR3 nucleotides are TGTGCCGTAAGGGGACTAGTTCTCCACAATGAGCAGTTCTTC.

The chain couples TRBV28 to TRBJ2-5, with D possibly matching TRBD1 (5 bases). Looked up from germline, CDR1 is MDHEN and CDR2 is SYDVKM. The CDR3 is 12 amino acids. V lost 8 bases and J 1 base, leaving 8 bases between the germline ends. Here the CDR3 reads CASGAVQETQYF. For the CDR3, the DNA is TGTGCCAGCGGGGCAGTCCAAGAGACCCAGTACTTC.

V usage is TRBV7-6 and J usage is TRBJ1-3; D remains unclear. V gave up 1 base and J gave up 0 bases, with 10 bases separating them. The CDR3 totals 16 residues. CDR1 is SGHVS and CDR2 is FNYEAQ in the germline V gene. The chain's CDR3 is CASSLEGSHSGNTIYF. As DNA, the CDR3 is TGTGCCAGCAGCTTAGAAGGATCCCACTCTGGAAACACCATATATTTT.

This chain connects TRBV7-9 to TRBJ2-5; D may be TRBD1 (5 bases). Per germline, CDR1 SEHNR and CDR2 FQNEAQ (reference sequence). The V end lost 6 bases, the J end lost 4 bases, and 15 bases lay between the germline ends. The CDR3 is made up of 14 amino acids. In DNA, the CDR3 is TGTGCCAGCAGAGAGTCTTGGGGCGCAGAGACCCAGTACTTC. This encodes CASRESWGAETQYF.

The gene calls are TRBV6-5 and TRBJ1-6; 7 bases line up with TRBD1. Unmatched junction bases numbered 5, after V lost 5 bases and J lost 7 bases. The germline V gene has CDR1 MNHEY and CDR2 SVGAGI. This CDR3 has 14 residues. The CDR3 reads CASSGGQANSPLHF. CDR3 coding DNA: TGTGCCAGCAGTGGAGGACAGGCAAATTCACCCCTCCACTTT.

The chain combines TRBV19 with TRBJ1-3; D unresolved. The ends were cut back, 8 bases at V and 0 bases at J, with 8 bases in the middle. Germline lookup yields CDR1 LNHDA and CDR2 SQIVND (reference sequence). This CDR3 spans 13 amino acids. CDR3 coding DNA: TGTGCCAGTCACCCACCCTCTGGAAACACCATATATTTT. As protein: CASHPPSGNTIYF.

The rearrangement joins TRBV6-1 to TRBJ2-5, with 10 nucleotides matching TRBD1. Matching the DNA end better, TRBJ2-7 makes the J call doubtful. This CDR3 contains 15 residues. Germline assignment: CDR1 MNHNS and CDR2 SASEGT. In nucleotides, the CDR3 is TGTGCCAGCAGACAACTCGGGACAGGGGACTACGAGCAGTACTTC. Translation gives CASRQLGTGDYEQYF.

This clone was found a few times. The genes are TRBV2 and TRBJ1-5; D is perhaps TRBD1 (5 bases). Deletions cut 6 bases from V and 11 bases from J, with 14 bases between. CDR1 is SNHLY, CDR2 FYNNEI, per germline. This CDR3 has 12 amino acids. The CDR3 spells CASSKKGRAQHF. In DNA, the CDR3 is TGTGCCAGCAGCAAAAAGGGGAGGGCCCAGCATTTT.

Comments on this clone: One end of the junction does not line up with germline, which may come from a read error. This sequence joins TRBV6-6 and TRBJ1-1; no clear D gene. Germline assignment: CDR1 MNHNY and CDR2 SVGAGI (reference sequence). The CDR3 has 16 residues. The CDR3: CASSYPRFGVNTEAFF. Here the CDR3 DNA reads TGTGCCAGCAGTTACCCCCGGTTCGGGGTGAATACTGAAGCTTTCTTT.

This clone was seen only once. The J gene is TRBJ2-3, the V gene TRBV30, with D tentatively TRBD1 or TRBD2 (5 bases each). This CDR3 has 14 amino acids. Trimming shortened V by 2 bases and J by 7 bases, and 16 bases separated the two germline ends. Germline lookup yields CDR1 GTSNPN and CDR2 SVGIG (reference sequence). The CDR3 DNA sequence: TGTGCCTGGAGTAGGGACCCCCAGGCTAATACGCAGTATTTT. It codes for CAWSRDPQANTQYF.

The chain couples TRBV19 to TRBJ2-1; the match to TRBD2 covers 9 bases. Losses at the gene ends were 0 bases for V and 5 bases for J; bases not matched to a gene: 5. There are 16 residues in the CDR3. The germline CDR1 and CDR2 sequences are LNHDA and SQIVND (reference sequence). CDR3 region: CASSIDAGGPHNEQFF. The CDR3 DNA reads TGTGCCAGTAGTATAGATGCGGGAGGGCCCCACAATGAGCAGTTCTTC.

This clone came up once. This chain uses TRBV15 with TRBJ2-7; 12 bases match TRBD2. CDR3 length equals 17 residues. Germline loops: CDR1 LNHNV, CDR2 YYDKDF (reference sequence). The ends lost 5 bases at V and 7 bases at J; junction bases unmatched: 15. CDR3 protein: CATSSRLAGAHRGEQYF. CDR3 coding DNA: TGTGCCACCAGCTCTCGACTAGCGGGAGCCCATCGTGGGGAGCAGTACTTC.

The chain uses TRBV11-1 and TRBJ2-3; a weak D match, TRBD2 (6 bases). V lost 5 bases and J lost 6, with 18 bases in between. There are 15 residues in the CDR3. CDR1 SGHAT and CDR2 FQDESV come from the germline V gene (reference sequence). The CDR3 nucleotides read TGTGCCAGCAGCCCCCCACGGGAGTGGGTGGATACGCAGTATTTT. Amino acid sequence: CASSPPREWVDTQYF.

V and J are TRBV2 and TRBJ1-1; D call uncertain. The germline V and J ends were trimmed by 7 bases and 4 bases, with 13 bases remaining between them. From germline, CDR1 is SNHLY and CDR2 FYNNEI. The CDR3 runs 13 residues. As DNA, the CDR3 is TGTGCCAGCACTCTCACAGAAGGCACTGAAGCTTTCTTT. Encoded protein: CASTLTEGTEAFF. Variable domain in full (rest from reference TRBV2 and TRBJ1-1): EPEVTQTPSHQVTQMGQEVILRCVPISNHLYFYWYRQILGQKVEFLVSFYNNEISEKSEIFDDQFSVERPDGSNFTLKIRSTKLEDSAMYFCASTLTEGTEAFFGQGTRLTVV.

This clone was recorded many times. This chain links TRBV18 with TRBJ1-2; D gene ambiguous. The CDR3 has 12 residues. In germline, CDR1 is KGHSH, CDR2 LQKENI. The CDR3 sequence is CASEGEVYGYTF. The CDR3 coding sequence is TGTGCGTCGGAAGGCGAAGTCTATGGCTACACCTTC.

In this sample, this clone turned up a few times. DNA of the CDR3: TGTGCCAGTAGGACAGGGGGCTCTACTGAAGCTTTCTTT. It encodes CASRTGGSTEAFF. The V and J genes are TRBV19 and TRBJ1-1; 10 bases line up with TRBD1. V was clipped by 6 bases and J by 5 bases; unmatched bases: 3. The length of the CDR3 is 13 residues. Germline CDR1 reads LNHDA; CDR2 reads SQIVND (reference sequence).

The chain has TRBV7-2 and TRBJ2-7, with 7 bases identical to TRBD1. This CDR3 contains 15 residues. In germline, CDR1 is SGHTA, CDR2 FQGNSA. V was pared by 1 base and J by 4 bases, with 7 bases of the junction left unmatched. The CDR3 DNA is TGTGCCAGCAGCTTAGTTGGGACAGACCCATACGAGCAGTACTTC. Encoded protein: CASSLVGTDPYEQYF.